The 5 T cell receptor beta chains in this list originate from one sample, sequenced in a study of CD8 T cells in Susac syndrome. RNA, at roughly 0.45 to 1 ug, was reverse transcribed with random hexamers. One entry per CDR3 protein results from TCRdb running MiXCR on the immunoSEQ multiplex PCR reads. The repertoire holds 200,000 or so distinct CDR3 sequences, with around 95% as singletons. The material sequenced was CD4+ T cells from PBMCs. These receptors originate from a human donor with Susac syndrome.

The chain carries TRBV12-3 or TRBV12-4 and TRBJ1-5, with D uncertain. V dropped 3 bases and J dropped 6 bases, with 6 bases sitting between them. The CDR3 has 12 residues. The CDR3 loop reads CASSFGSQPQHF. The CDR3 DNA is TGTGCCAGCAGTTTCGGCAGTCAGCCCCAGCATTTT.

The J gene is TRBJ1-1, the V gene TRBV30; D is ambiguous. V was trimmed by 0 bases and J by 6 bases, leaving 11 bases between them. There are 13 residues in the CDR3. Germline loops: CDR1 GTSNPN, CDR2 SVGIG (reference sequence). The CDR3: CAWSVRVRAEAFF. The CDR3 DNA sequence: TGTGCCTGGAGTGTAAGGGTTAGGGCTGAAGCTTTCTTT.

In the case of this clonotype: One junction end disagrees with the germline gene, perhaps due to a read error. The chain links TRBV19 to TRBJ1-5, with D perhaps matching TRBD1 (5 bases). Germline V lookup: CDR1 LNHDA, CDR2 SQIVND (reference sequence). This CDR3 has 15 residues. The CDR3 is CASRIDSNSNQPQHF. The CDR3 DNA reads as TGTGCCAGTCGTATAGACAGTAATAGCAATCAGCCCCAGCATTTT.

The chain uses TRBV18 and TRBJ1-1; 10 nucleotides match TRBD1. This CDR3 spans 17 amino acids. Germline V gives CDR1 KGHSH, CDR2 LQKENI. The trim removed 3 bases at V and 1 base at J, leaving 8 bases unmatched. The CDR3 loop reads CASSPLGTGAQNTEAFF. Written as DNA, the CDR3 is TGTGCCAGCTCACCCCTTGGGACAGGGGCCCAGAACACTGAAGCTTTCTTT.

This chain connects TRBV21-1 to TRBJ2-2; the table's D call of TRBD1 was not tested on the DNA. TRBV21-1 is a documented pseudogene. CDR3 length: 16 amino acids. The CDR3 sequence is CASSPPRTGGFGELFF. The CDR3 nucleotides are TGTGCCAGCAGCCCTCCCAGGACAGGGGGATTCGGGGAGCTGTTTTTT.